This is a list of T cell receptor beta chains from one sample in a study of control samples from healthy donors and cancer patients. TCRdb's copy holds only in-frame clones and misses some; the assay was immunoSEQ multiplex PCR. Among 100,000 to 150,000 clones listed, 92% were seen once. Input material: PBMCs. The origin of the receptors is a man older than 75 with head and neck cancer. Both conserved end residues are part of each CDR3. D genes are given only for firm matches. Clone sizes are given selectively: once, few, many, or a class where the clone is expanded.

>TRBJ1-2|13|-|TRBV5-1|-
CASRGGQEDGYTF
TGCGCCAGCCGCGGGGGGCAAGAGGATGGCTACACCTTC
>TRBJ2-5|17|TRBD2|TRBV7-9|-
CASSSLRLAGHQETQYF
TGTGCCAGCAGCTCCTTAAGACTAGCGGGCCACCAAGAGACCCAGTACTTC
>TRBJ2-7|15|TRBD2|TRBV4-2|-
CASSRGSGGTHEQYF
TGTGCCAGCTCCCGAGGTAGCGGGGGGACTCACGAGCAGTACTTC
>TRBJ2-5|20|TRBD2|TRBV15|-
CATSREIAGRLLTYQETQYF
TGTGCCACCAGCAGAGAGATAGCGGGACGCCTCCTTACGTACCAAGAGACCCAGTACTTC
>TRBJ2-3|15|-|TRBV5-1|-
CASSLDGRSTDTQYF
TGCGCCAGCAGCTTGGATGGCAGGTCCACAGATACGCAGTATTTT
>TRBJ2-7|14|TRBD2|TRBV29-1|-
CSTGGTNGVGEQYF
TGCAGCACGGGGGGGACTAACGGAGTCGGTGAGCAGTACTTC
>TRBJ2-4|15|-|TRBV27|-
CASSFRGPGGNIQYF
TGTGCCAGCAGTTTCCGGGGGCCTGGGGGAAACATTCAGTACTTC
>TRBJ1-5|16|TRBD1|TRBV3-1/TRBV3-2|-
CASSQGTGHSNQPQHF
TGTGCCAGCAGCCAAGGGACAGGCCATAGCAATCAGCCCCAGCATTTT
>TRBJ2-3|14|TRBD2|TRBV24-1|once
CATSPGLASDTQYF
TGTGCCACCAGCCCGGGACTAGCGTCAGATACGCAGTATTTT
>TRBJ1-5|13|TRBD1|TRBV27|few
CASGYRGQQPQHF
TGTGCCAGCGGCTACAGGGGGCAACAGCCCCAGCATTTT
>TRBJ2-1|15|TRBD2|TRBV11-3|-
CASSVTGTRGNEQFF
TGTGCCAGCAGCGTCACCGGGACTAGGGGGAATGAGCAGTTCTTC
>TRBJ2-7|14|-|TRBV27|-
CASSFGGFSYEQYF
TGTGCCAGCAGTTTTGGGGGGTTCTCCTACGAGCAGTACTTC
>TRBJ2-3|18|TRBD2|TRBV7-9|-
CASSPYLISGRGTDTQYF
TGTGCCAGCAGCCCGTACCTTATAAGCGGGAGAGGGACAGATACGCAGTATTTT
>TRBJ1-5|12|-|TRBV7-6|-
CASSLADQPQHF
TGTGCCAGCAGCTTAGCGGATCAGCCCCAGCATTTT
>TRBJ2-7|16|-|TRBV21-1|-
CASSKDEGVEPDEQYF
TGTGCCAGCAGCAAAGACGAGGGCGTCGAGCCCGACGAGCAGTACTTC
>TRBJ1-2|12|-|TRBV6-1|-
CASSEAIYGYTF
TGTGCCAGCAGTGAAGCCATCTATGGCTACACCTTC
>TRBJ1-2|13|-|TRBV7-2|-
CASSLGTNYGYTF
TGTGCCAGCAGCTTAGGTACTAACTATGGCTACACCTTC
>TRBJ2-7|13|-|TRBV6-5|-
CASSQTGSYEQYF
TGTGCCAGCAGCCAGACAGGCTCCTACGAGCAGTACTTC
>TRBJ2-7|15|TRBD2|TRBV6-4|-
CASSERLAGQGEQYF
TGTGCCAGCAGTGAGAGACTAGCGGGACAGGGAGAGCAGTACTTC
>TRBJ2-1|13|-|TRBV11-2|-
CASSPGLGGEQFF
TGTGCCAGCAGCCCAGGACTAGGGGGTGAGCAGTTCTTC
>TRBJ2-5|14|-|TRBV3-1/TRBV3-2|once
CASSPHGGEETQYF
TGTGCCAGCAGCCCCCACGGGGGCGAGGAGACCCAGTACTTC
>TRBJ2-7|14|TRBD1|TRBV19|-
CASSPGTASYEQYF
TGTGCCAGTAGTCCCGGGACAGCCAGCTACGAGCAGTACTTC
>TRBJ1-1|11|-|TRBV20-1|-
CSAPLNTEAFF
TGCAGTGCCCCCCTTAACACTGAAGCTTTCTTT
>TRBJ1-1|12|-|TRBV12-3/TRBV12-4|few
CASLGGRAEAFF
TGTGCCAGCCTAGGGGGACGGGCTGAAGCTTTCTTT
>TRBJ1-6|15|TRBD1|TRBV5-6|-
CASSLVVSGGAALHF
TGTGCCAGCAGCTTGGTGGTTTCAGGGGGGGCGGCCCTCCACTTT
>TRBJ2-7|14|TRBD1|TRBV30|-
CAWSPRDRGREQYF
TGTGCCTGGAGCCCCCGGGACAGGGGAAGAGAGCAGTACTTC
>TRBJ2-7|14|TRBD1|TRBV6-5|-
CASGDRAGSYEQYF
TGTGCCAGCGGGGACAGGGCAGGGTCCTACGAGCAGTACTTC
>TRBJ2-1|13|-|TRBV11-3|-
CAERRFSYNEQFF
TGTGCCGAGAGGCGGTTCTCCTACAATGAGCAGTTCTTC
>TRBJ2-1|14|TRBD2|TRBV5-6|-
CASSPLAGYNEQFF
TGTGCCAGCAGCCCTCTAGCGGGATACAATGAGCAGTTCTTC
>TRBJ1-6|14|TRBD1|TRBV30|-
CASGQAFYNSPLHF
TGTGCCTCGGGACAGGCATTTTATAATTCACCCCTCCACTTT
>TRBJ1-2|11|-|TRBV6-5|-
CASTTGVGYTF
TGTGCCAGCACGACCGGGGTTGGCTACACCTTC
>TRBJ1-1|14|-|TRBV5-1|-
CASSTWASSAEAFF
TGCGCCAGCAGTACCTGGGCCAGCTCCGCTGAAGCTTTCTTT
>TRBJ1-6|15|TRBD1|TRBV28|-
CASSAPGQHNSPLHF
TGTGCCAGCAGTGCGCCGGGACAGCATAATTCACCCCTCCACTTT
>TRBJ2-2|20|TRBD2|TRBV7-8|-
CASSFGGGSGGGANTGELFF
TGTGCCAGCAGCTTCGGGGGGGGGAGCGGCGGGGGAGCGAACACCGGGGAGCTGTTTTTT
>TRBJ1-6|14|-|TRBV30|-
CAWSVTGNGAPLHF
TGTGCCTGGAGTGTAACAGGGAATGGTGCACCCCTCCACTTT
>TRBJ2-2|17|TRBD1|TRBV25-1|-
CASISGLGGTNTGELFF
TGTGCCAGCATTTCTGGTTTAGGGGGCACGAACACCGGGGAGCTGTTTTTT
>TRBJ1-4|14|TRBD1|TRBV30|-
CAWNTGTGNEKLFF
TGTGCCTGGAATACCGGGACAGGGAACGAAAAACTGTTTTTT
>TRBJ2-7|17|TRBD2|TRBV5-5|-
CASSLWTSGVFSYEQYF
TGTGCCAGCAGCTTGTGGACTAGCGGGGTTTTCTCCTACGAGCAGTACTTC
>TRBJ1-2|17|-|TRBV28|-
CASSYAGTRSSNYGYSF
TGTGCCAGCAGCTATGCCGGGACACGGTCGTCCAACTATGGCTACTCCTTC
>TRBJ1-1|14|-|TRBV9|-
CASSVGPYNTEAFF
TGTGCCAGCAGCGTAGGACCCTACAACACTGAAGCTTTCTTT
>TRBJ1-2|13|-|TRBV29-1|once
CSVEEWGARGYTF
TGCAGCGTTGAAGAGTGGGGGGCGAGAGGCTACACCTTC
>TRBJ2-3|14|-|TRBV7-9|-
CASSLVLGGDTQYF
TGTGCCAGCAGCTTAGTATTGGGTGGAGATACGCAGTATTTT
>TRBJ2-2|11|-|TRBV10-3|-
CVTKSAGELFF
TGTGTCACAAAAAGCGCCGGGGAGCTGTTTTTT
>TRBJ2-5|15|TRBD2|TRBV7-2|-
CASSLGDREEETQYF
TGTGCCAGCAGCTTAGGGGACCGGGAGGAAGAGACCCAGTACTTC
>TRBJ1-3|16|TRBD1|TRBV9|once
CASSVTSGQGRNTIYF
TGTGCCAGCAGCGTTACTTCGGGACAGGGAAGGAACACCATATATTTT
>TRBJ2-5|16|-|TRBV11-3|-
CASSQSAGMGQETQYF
TGTGCCAGCAGCCAATCCGCCGGGATGGGGCAAGAGACCCAGTACTTC
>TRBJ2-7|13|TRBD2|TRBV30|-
CAWRLAGFYEQYF
TGTGCCTGGAGACTAGCGGGATTTTACGAGCAGTACTTC
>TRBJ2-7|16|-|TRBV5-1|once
CASSLVGGLSSYEQYF
TGCGCCAGCAGCTTGGTTGGAGGGCTAAGCTCCTACGAGCAGTACTTC
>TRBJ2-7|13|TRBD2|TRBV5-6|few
CASSRGGNYEQYF
TGTGCCAGCAGCCGGGGGGGAAACTACGAGCAGTACTTC